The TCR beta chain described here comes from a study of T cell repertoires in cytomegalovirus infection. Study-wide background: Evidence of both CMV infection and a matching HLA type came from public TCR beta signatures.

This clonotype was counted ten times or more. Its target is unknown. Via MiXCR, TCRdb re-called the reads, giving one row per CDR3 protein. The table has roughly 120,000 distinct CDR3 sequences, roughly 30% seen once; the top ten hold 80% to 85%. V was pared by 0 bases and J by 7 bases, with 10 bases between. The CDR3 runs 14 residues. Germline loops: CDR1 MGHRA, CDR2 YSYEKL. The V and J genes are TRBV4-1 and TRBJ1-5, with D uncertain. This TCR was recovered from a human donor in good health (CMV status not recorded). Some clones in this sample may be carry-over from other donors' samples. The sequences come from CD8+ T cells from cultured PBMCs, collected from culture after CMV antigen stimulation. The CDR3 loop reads CASSQDEAKQPQHF. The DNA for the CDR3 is TGCGCCAGCAGCCAAGATGAGGCTAAACAGCCCCAGCATTTT.